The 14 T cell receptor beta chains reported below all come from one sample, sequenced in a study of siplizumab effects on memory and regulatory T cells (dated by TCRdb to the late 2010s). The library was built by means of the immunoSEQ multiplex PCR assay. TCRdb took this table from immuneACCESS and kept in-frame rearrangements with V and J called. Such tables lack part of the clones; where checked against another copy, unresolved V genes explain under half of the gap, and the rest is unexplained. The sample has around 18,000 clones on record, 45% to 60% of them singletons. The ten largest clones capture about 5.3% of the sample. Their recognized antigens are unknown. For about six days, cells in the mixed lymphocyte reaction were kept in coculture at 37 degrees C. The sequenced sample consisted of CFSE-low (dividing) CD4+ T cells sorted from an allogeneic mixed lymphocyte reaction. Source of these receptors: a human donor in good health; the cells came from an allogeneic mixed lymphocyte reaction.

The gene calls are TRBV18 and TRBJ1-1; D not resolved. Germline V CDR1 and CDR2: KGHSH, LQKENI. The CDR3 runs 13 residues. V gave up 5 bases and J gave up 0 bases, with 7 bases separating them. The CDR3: CASSGDLNTEAFF. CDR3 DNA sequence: TGTGCCAGCTCAGGCGATCTGAACACTGAAGCTTTCTTT.

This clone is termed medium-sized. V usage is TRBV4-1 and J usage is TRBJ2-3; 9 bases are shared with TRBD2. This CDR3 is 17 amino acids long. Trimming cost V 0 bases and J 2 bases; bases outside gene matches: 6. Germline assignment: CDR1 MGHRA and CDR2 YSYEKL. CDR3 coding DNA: TGCGCCAGCAGCCAAGAAGGCCTAGCGGGGCCCACAGATACGCAGTATTTT. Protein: CASSQEGLAGPTDTQYF.

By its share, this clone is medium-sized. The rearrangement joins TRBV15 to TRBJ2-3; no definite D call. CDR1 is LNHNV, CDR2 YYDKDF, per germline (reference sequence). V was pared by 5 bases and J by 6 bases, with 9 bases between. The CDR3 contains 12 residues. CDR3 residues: CATSRRVDTQYF. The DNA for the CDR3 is TGTGCCACCAGCCGCAGAGTGGATACGCAGTATTTT.

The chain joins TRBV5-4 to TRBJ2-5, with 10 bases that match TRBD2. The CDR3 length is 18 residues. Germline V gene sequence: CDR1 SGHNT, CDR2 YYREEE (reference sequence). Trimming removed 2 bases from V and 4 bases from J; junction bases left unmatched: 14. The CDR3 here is CASSFPAGGPAFSETQYF. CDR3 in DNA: TGTGCCAGCAGCTTCCCAGCGGGGGGGCCTGCCTTTTCAGAGACCCAGTACTTC.

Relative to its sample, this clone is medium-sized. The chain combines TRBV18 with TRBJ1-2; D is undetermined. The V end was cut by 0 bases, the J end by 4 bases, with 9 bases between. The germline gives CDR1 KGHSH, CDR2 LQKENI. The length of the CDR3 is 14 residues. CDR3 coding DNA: TGTGCCAGCTCACCACCAGATCAGCTCTATGGCTACACCTTC. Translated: CASSPPDQLYGYTF.

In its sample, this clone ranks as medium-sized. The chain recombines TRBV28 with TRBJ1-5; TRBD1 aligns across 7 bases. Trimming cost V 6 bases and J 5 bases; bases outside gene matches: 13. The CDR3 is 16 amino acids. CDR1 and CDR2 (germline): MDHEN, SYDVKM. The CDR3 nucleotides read TGTGCCAGCAGCGACGCGACAGGGCTGATCTATCAGCCCCAGCATTTT. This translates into CASSDATGLIYQPQHF.

The CDR3 here is CASSLLGQNNSPLHF. The CDR3 nucleotides read TGTGCCAGCAGCTTACTGGGACAGAATAATTCACCCCTCCACTTT. The chain is built from TRBV7-3 and TRBJ1-6; 7 nucleotides match TRBD1. In germline, CDR1 is SGHTA, CDR2 FQGTGA. CDR3 length: 15 amino acids. Losses at the gene ends were 2 bases for V and 5 bases for J; bases not matched to a gene: 3.

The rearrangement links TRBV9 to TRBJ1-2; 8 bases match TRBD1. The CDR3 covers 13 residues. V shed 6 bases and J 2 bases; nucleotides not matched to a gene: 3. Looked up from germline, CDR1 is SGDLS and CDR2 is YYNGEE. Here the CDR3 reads CASTRTGNYGYTF. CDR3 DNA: TGTGCCAGCACTCGGACAGGGAACTATGGCTACACCTTC. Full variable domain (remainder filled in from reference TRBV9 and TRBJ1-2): DSGVTQTPKHLITATGQRVTLRCSPRSGDLSVYWYQQSLDQGLQFLIQYYNGEERAKGNILERFSAQQFPDLHSELNLSSLELGDSALYFCASTRTGNYGYTFGSGTRLTVV.

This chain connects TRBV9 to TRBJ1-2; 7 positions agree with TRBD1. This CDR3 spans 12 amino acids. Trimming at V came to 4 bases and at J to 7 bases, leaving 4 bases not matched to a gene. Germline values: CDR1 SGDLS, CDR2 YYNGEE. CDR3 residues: CASSITGAGYTF. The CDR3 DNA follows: TGTGCCAGCAGCATTACAGGGGCTGGCTACACCTTC. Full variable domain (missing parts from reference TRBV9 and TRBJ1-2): DSGVTQTPKHLITATGQRVTLRCSPRSGDLSVYWYQQSLDQGLQFLIQYYNGEERAKGNILERFSAQQFPDLHSELNLSSLELGDSALYFCASSITGAGYTFGSGTRLTVV.

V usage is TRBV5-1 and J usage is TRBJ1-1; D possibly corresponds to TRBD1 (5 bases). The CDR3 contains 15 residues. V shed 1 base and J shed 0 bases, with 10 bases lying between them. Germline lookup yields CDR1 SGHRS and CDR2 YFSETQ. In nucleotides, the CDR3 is TGCGCCAGCAGCTTGCAGGGACTCATGAACACTGAAGCTTTCTTT. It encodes CASSLQGLMNTEAFF. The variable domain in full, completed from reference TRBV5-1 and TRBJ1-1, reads KAGVTQTPRYLIKTRGQQVTLSCSPISGHRSVSWYQQTPGQGLQFLFEYFSETQRNKGNFPGRFSGRQFSNSRSEMNVSTLELGDSALYLCASSLQGLMNTEAFFGQGTRLTVV.

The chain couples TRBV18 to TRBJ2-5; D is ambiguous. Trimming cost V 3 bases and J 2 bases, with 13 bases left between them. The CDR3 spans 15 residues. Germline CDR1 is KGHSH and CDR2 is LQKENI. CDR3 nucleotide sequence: TGTGCCAGCTCACCCGTCGCAGGAATACAAGAGACCCAGTACTTC. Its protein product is CASSPVAGIQETQYF.

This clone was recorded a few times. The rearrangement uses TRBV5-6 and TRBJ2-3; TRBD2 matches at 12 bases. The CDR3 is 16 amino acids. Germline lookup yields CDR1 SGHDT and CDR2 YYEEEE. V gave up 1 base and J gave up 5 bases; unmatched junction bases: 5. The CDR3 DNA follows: TGTGCCAGCAGCTTGCTGACTAGCGGGGGTTTAGATACGCAGTATTTT. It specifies CASSLLTSGGLDTQYF.

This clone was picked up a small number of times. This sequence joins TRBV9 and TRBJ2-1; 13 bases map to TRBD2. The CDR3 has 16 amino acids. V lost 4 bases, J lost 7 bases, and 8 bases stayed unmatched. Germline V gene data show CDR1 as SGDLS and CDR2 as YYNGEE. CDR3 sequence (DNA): TGTGCCAGCAGCAACCCCGGGACTAGCGGGGCAAATGAGCAGTTCTTC. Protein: CASSNPGTSGANEQFF.

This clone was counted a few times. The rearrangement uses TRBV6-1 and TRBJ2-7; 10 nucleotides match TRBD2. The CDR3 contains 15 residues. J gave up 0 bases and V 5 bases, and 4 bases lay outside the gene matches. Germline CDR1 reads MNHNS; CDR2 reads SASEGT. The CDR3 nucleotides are TGTGCCAGCAGTAGTAGCGGGGGGAGCTCCTACGAGCAGTACTTC. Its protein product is CASSSSGGSSYEQYF.